This TCR beta chain appears in the sequencing data of a study of blood T cell repertoires in COVID-19. Study-level information: Samples came from the United States, Italy and Spain, spanning acute and convalescent COVID-19. T cells, B-cell-depleted T cells, or PBMCs supplied cDNA or gDNA.

As processed by the authors: Nucleated cell number was recorded as an estimate derived from reference gene primer amplification. The assay was immunoSEQ multiplex PCR, and TCRdb's table has in-frame clones only and misses some. The V and J calls and clone size come from that table; D and trimming were worked out from the DNA. Among tens of thousands of clones listed, more than 70% were seen once. This TCR was sampled from a woman older than 75 with acute or convalescent COVID-19. What was sequenced was peripheral blood.

CDR3 region: CASSSGDREVEPQHF. CDR3 DNA sequence: TGCGCCAGCAGCTCGGGGGACAGGGAGGTGGAGCCCCAGCATTTT. The V gene is TRBV5-1, the J gene TRBJ1-5, with 9 bases that match TRBD1. This CDR3 is 15 amino acids long. With V trimmed by 3 bases and J by 8 bases, 9 bases remained unmatched. CDR1 and CDR2 from the germline V gene are SGHRS and YFSETQ.